The present T cell receptor (beta chain) was sequenced within a study of T cell responses to AZD1222 COVID-19 vaccine. Sequenced by immunoSEQ multiplex PCR; TCRdb stores in-frame clones only, minus some. The sample records approximately 60,000 clones, 86% being singletons. The ends were cut back, 6 bases at V and 0 bases at J, with 15 bases in the middle. The length of the CDR3 is 15 residues. Germline values: CDR1 GTSNPN, CDR2 SVGIG (reference sequence). The rearrangement uses TRBV30 and TRBJ2-1, with D unresolved. The clonotype was recovered from an adult who received the AZD1222 COVID-19 vaccine. Source: peripheral blood, taken 28 days after the second AZD1222 dose. The DNA for the CDR3 is TGTGCCTGCGATTCGGTGTATCGCTCCTACAATGAGCAGTTCTTC. Its protein product is CACDSVYRSYNEQFF.